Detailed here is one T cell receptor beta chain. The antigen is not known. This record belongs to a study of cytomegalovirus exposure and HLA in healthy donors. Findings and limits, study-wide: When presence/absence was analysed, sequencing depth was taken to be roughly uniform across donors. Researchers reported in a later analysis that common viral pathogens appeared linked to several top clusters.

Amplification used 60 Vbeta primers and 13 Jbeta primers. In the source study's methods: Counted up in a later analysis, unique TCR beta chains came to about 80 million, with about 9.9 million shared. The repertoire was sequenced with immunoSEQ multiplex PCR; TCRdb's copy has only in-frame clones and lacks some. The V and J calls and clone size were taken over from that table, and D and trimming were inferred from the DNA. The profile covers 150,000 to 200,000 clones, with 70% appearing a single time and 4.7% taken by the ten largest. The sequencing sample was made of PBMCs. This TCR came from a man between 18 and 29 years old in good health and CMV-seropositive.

This chain's CDR3 is CASRPYQQGLAYEQFF. In DNA form, the CDR3 reads TGTGCCAGCAGGCCCTATCAGCAAGGACTAGCCTATGAGCAGTTCTTC. J is TRBJ2-1 and V is TRBV2; 8 bases agree with TRBD2. Germline V gene sequence: CDR1 SNHLY, CDR2 FYNNEI. The V segment lost 6 bases and the J segment 8 bases; nucleotides outside the gene matches: 15. The CDR3 has 16 residues.